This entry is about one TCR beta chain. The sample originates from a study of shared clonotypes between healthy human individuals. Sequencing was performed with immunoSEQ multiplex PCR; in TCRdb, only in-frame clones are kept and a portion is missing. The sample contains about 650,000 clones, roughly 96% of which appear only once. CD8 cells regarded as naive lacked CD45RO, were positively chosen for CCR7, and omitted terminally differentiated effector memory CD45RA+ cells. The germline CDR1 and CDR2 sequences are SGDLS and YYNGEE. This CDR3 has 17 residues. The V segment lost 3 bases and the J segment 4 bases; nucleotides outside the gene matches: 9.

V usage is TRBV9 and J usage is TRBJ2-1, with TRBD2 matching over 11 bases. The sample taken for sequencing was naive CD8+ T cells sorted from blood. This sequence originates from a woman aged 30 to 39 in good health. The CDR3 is CASSANILAGVYNEQFF. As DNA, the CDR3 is TGTGCCAGCAGCGCCAACATACTAGCGGGGGTATACAATGAGCAGTTCTTC. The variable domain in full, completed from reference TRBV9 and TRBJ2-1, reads DSGVTQTPKHLITATGQRVTLRCSPRSGDLSVYWYQQSLDQGLQFLIQYYNGEERAKGNILERFSAQQFPDLHSELNLSSLELGDSALYFCASSANILAGVYNEQFFGPGTRLTVL.